The source of this T cell receptor beta chain is a study of T cell responses to AZD1222 COVID-19 vaccine. Study-level background: Timing groups of about 4 and about 12 weeks for second doses were pooled. Study-level results: Seropositive at baseline were only a handful of AZD1222 recipients. Along spike, vaccine-associated CD4 TCRs were found throughout, with dominance at 160-218 and 743-854. An increase in Spike-specific TCR breadth and depth was observed after two AZD1222 doses.

Profiling relied on immunoSEQ multiplex PCR, and the TCRdb table lists in-frame clones only, not all of them. The sample holds over 80,000 clones, 80% to 90% seen once. The CDR3 loop spans 19 amino acids. This clone was seen only once. No antigen is known for it. The receptor was derived from an adult in good health. The specimen was peripheral blood, collected on day 0 of AZD1222 vaccination. The gene calls are TRBV21-1 and TRBJ2-2; the table's D call, TRBD1, has no DNA check behind it. TRBV21-1 is a pseudogene. CDR3 in DNA: TGTGCCAGCAGCAAAGCCCCGCCCTCAGGTGGCTATAGTGCCGGGGAGCTGTTTTTT. It specifies CASSKAPPSGGYSAGELFF.